This entry concerns a single T cell receptor beta chain. The sample is drawn from a study of blood T cell repertoires in COVID-19. Study overall: The study drew acute and convalescent COVID-19 samples from the United States, Italy and Spain. PBMCs, B-cell-depleted T cells, or T cells provided the cDNA or gDNA that made up the material.

Authors' data handling: For nucleated cells, counts were estimated from reference gene primer amplification. The repertoire was sequenced with immunoSEQ multiplex PCR; TCRdb's copy has only in-frame clones and lacks some. The V and J calls and clone size are taken from that table; D and trimming were inferred from the DNA. The sample has roughly 160,000 clones, about 88% seen once. V lost 7 bases, J lost 8 bases, and 20 bases lay in between. Germline V CDR1 and CDR2: SNHLY, FYNNEI. The CDR3 is made up of 14 amino acids. The sequence came from a man aged 18 to 30 with acute or convalescent COVID-19. Sequences were obtained from peripheral blood. The chain employs TRBV2 and TRBJ1-2; the D gene is possibly TRBD1 (5 bases). The CDR3 loop reads CASKRMVGDSGYTF. CDR3 sequence (DNA): TGTGCCAGCAAAAGAATGGTAGGGGATTCAGGCTACACCTTC.